A selection of T cell receptor beta chains follows, all from one sample in a study of T cell changes during pregnancy in multiple sclerosis. Clones were read by immunoSEQ multiplex PCR, and TCRdb kept only the in-frame ones, dropping some. The sample shows 70,000 to 95,000 clones, around nine tenths of them seen only once. The input for sequencing was CD4+ T cells from peripheral blood mononuclear cells, taken in the second trimester of pregnancy. These receptor sequences come from a female donor with multiple sclerosis, enrolled in a pregnancy study. The CDR3 runs from the conserved cysteine through the conserved F or W.

CDR3: CASSVGLAGGPAQETQYF; V: TRBV9
CDR3: CASSLGVRDTGELFF; V: TRBV5-4
CDR3: CASSGLVLGTEAFF; V: TRBV9
CDR3: CASSERHHSNQPQHF; V: TRBV6-1
CDR3: CASSTGLAGGEQFF; V: TRBV11-1
CDR3: CASGSGVGGYTF; V: TRBV12-5
CDR3: CASSRGGTTDTQYF; V: TRBV5-1
CDR3: CASSYGGTYEQYF; V: TRBV6-6
CDR3: CASSPRGNQGIYEQYF; V: TRBV9
CDR3: CASSSGTLGANVLTF; V: TRBV9
CDR3: CASRGPREGRGDTQYF; V: TRBV27
CDR3: CASSFTGLGTGELFF; V: TRBV5-1
CDR3: CASSRDREREKLFF; V: TRBV5-1
CDR3: CASSSGQGALDEQYF; V: TRBV5-1
CDR3: CASSLEGGAYEQYF; V: TRBV7-2
CDR3: CSATGTENQPQHF; V: TRBV29-1
CDR3: CAWSGAYEQYF; V: TRBV30
CDR3: CASSLSRTSGGTDTQYF; V: TRBV7-2
CDR3: CASSYRGQNEKLFF; V: TRBV6-6
CDR3: CASSLGLANNEQFF; V: TRBV7-7
CDR3: CASSLEDRGSSPLHF; V: TRBV11-2
CDR3: CASSLAGGYGYTF; V: TRBV27
CDR3: CASSSQGTEAFF; V: TRBV2
CDR3: CASSLQGQETQYF; V: TRBV7-2
CDR3: CASSSRNRVGNTEAFF; V: TRBV18
CDR3: CASSLETDRGKYNQPQHF; V: TRBV27
CDR3: CASSRDRGFREQFF; V: TRBV7-2
CDR3: CASSRTTGQSTDTQYF; V: TRBV5-1
CDR3: CSVVSGQGNGYTF; V: TRBV29-1
CDR3: CASSVGGGWSNEQFF; V: TRBV9
CDR3: CASSSMGWRDNEQFF; V: TRBV25-1
CDR3: CASSPRFDYEQYF; V: TRBV2
CDR3: CASSFRPTGETSYEQYF; V: TRBV5-1
CDR3: CASSPGRTGRQEQYF; V: TRBV7-8
CDR3: CAWSVRAGGVFGYTF; V: TRBV30
CDR3: CASSGRDYLNTGELFF; V: TRBV9
CDR3: CATSRGVAGGQLEQFF; V: TRBV15
CDR3: CASSERGTSGSTDTQYF; V: TRBV2
CDR3: CASSKEGSIRFNQPQHF; V: TRBV19
CDR3: CASSYRPNGYEQYF; V: TRBV27
CDR3: CASSSNAGNQPQHF; V: TRBV11-2
CDR3: CASSPAGMGYTGELFF; V: TRBV5-6
CDR3: CASSLTGAWGELFF; V: TRBV9
CDR3: CASSSYPGQGDGYTF; V: TRBV9
CDR3: CASSSGQGTSPLHF; V: TRBV7-2
CDR3: CASSLGTGISQPQHF; V: TRBV7-9
CDR3: CASRSSGIVGQYF; V: TRBV5-4
CDR3: CAISDHSSGHFLEQYF; V: TRBV10-3
CDR3: CASRPDRIYTEAFF; V: TRBV11-2
CDR3: CASLLAGLRGADTQYF; V: TRBV13
CDR3: CASIDRTGSYEQYF; V: TRBV6-1
CDR3: CASSSSPGTSGRGNEQYF; V: TRBV5-1
CDR3: CASSQEIAGALSYEQYF; V: TRBV4-1
CDR3: CATSRGTSTNEKLFF; V: TRBV15
CDR3: CASSSIGAGITDTQYF; V: TRBV13